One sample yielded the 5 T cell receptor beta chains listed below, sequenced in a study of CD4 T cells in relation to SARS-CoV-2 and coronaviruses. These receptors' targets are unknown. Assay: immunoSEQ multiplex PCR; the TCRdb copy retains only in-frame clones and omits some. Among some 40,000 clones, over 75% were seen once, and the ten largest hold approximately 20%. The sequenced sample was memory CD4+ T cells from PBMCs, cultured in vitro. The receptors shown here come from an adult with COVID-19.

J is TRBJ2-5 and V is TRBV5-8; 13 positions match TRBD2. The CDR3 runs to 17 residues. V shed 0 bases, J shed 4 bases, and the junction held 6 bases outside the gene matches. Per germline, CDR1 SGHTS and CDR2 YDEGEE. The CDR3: CASSLGGLAGSIETQYF. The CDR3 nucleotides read TGTGCCAGCAGCTTGGGGGGACTAGCGGGAAGTATAGAGACCCAGTACTTC.

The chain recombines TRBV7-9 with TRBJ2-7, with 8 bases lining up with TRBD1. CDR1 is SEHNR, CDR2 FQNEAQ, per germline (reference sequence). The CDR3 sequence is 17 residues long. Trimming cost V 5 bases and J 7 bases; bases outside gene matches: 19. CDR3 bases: TGTGCCAGCAGCCCCGCCCTAACCCTGGACAGGGTAGGGGAGCAGTACTTC. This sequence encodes CASSPALTLDRVGEQYF.

The chain's CDR3 is CSASGIYEQYF. The CDR3, as DNA: TGCAGTGCTAGCGGGATCTACGAGCAGTACTTC. The V gene is TRBV20-1, the J gene TRBJ2-7; weak D call: TRBD2 (5 bases). Trimming left V 3 bases short and J 3 bases short, with 6 bases between. The CDR3 runs to 11 residues. In germline, CDR1 is DFQATT, CDR2 SNEGSKA (reference sequence).

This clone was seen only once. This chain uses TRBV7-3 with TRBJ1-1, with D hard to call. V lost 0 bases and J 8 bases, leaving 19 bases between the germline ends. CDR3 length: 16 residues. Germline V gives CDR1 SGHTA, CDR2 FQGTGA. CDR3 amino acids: CASSLTAESRFREAFF. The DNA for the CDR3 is TGTGCCAGCAGCTTAACCGCTGAGTCGCGGTTTCGCGAAGCTTTCTTT.

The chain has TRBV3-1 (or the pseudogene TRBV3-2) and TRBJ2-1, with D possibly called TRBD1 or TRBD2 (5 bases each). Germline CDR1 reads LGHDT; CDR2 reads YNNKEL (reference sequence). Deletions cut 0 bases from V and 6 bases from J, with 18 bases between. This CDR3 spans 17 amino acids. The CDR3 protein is CASSQDREGLPVNEQFF. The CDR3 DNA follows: TGTGCCAGCAGCCAAGATCGAGAGGGGTTGCCGGTCAATGAGCAGTTCTTC.